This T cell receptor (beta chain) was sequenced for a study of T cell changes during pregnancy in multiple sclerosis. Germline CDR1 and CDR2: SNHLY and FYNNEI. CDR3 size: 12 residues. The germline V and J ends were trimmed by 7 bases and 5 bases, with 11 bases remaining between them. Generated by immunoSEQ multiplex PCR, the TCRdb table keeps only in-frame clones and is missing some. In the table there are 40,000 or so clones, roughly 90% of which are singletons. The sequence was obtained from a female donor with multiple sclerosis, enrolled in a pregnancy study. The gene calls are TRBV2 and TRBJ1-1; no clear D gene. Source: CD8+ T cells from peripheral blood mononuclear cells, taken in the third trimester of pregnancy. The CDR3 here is CASNGLSTEAFF. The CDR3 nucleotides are TGTGCCAGCAATGGCTTGTCGACTGAAGCTTTCTTT.